The 3 T cell receptor beta chains below all came from one sample that was sequenced in a study of beta chain features in type 1 diabetes. The antigens these receptors bind are not known. Since all of the isolated RNA was reverse transcribed, expressed TCRB transcripts were what got sequenced. Only in-frame clones appear in the TCRdb table, and some are missing; sequencing was by immunoSEQ multiplex PCR. The data contain around 260,000 clones, approximately 25% of them singletons. General study results and limits: Within each of all four CD4+ subsets, Type 1 diabetes patients had TCRB CDR3s that were moderately but significantly shorter.

The sample taken for sequencing was naive CD4+ T cells from blood. The receptors originated from a woman aged 25 to 39 with type 1 diabetes.

The genes are TRBV25-1 and TRBJ2-7, with 9 bases matching TRBD2. Germline CDR1 is MGHDK and CDR2 is SYGVNS. Trimming took 0 bases from V and 2 from J; bases not matched to a gene: 8. The CDR3 runs to 17 residues. The CDR3 nucleotides are TGTGCCAGCAGTGAATATTTGGGCGGGAGGGCCACCTACGAGCAGTACTTC. Translating it yields CASSEYLGGRATYEQYF.

J is TRBJ1-1 and V is TRBV2; 8 positions match TRBD1. The CDR3 contains 14 residues. The germline gives CDR1 SNHLY, CDR2 FYNNEI. With V trimmed by 5 bases and J by 4 bases, 6 bases remained unmatched. The CDR3 reads CASSIDRGGTEAFF. In DNA form, the CDR3 reads TGTGCCAGCAGTATTGACAGGGGTGGCACTGAAGCTTTCTTT. The full variable domain, its missing parts supplied by reference TRBV2 and TRBJ1-1, is EPEVTQTPSHQVTQMGQEVILRCVPISNHLYFYWYRQILGQKVEFLVSFYNNEISEKSEIFDDQFSVERPDGSNFTLKIRSTKLEDSAMYFCASSIDRGGTEAFFGQGTRLTVV.

This clone turned up a few times. The chain recombines TRBV11-1 with TRBJ2-5, with D possibly TRBD2 on 5 matching bases. V dropped 5 bases and J dropped 3 bases, with 13 bases sitting between them. The CDR3 runs to 14 residues. Per the germline V gene, CDR1 is SGHAT and CDR2 is FQDESV (reference sequence). CDR3 DNA sequence: TGTGCCAGCAGCGACACTAGTTCCGAAGAGACCCAGTACTTC. Translated: CASSDTSSEETQYF.